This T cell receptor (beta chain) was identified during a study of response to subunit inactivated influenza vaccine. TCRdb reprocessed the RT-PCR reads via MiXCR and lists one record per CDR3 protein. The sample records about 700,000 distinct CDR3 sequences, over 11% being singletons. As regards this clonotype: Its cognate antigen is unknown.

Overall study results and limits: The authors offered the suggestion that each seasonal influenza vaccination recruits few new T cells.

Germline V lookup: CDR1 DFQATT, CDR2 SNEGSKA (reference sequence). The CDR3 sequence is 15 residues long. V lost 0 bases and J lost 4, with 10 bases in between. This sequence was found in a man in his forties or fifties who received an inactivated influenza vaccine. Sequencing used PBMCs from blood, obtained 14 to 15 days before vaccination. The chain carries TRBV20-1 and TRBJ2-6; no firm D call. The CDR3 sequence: CSARDPRRGANVLTF. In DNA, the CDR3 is TGCAGTGCTAGAGATCCCAGGAGAGGGGCCAACGTCCTGACTTTC.